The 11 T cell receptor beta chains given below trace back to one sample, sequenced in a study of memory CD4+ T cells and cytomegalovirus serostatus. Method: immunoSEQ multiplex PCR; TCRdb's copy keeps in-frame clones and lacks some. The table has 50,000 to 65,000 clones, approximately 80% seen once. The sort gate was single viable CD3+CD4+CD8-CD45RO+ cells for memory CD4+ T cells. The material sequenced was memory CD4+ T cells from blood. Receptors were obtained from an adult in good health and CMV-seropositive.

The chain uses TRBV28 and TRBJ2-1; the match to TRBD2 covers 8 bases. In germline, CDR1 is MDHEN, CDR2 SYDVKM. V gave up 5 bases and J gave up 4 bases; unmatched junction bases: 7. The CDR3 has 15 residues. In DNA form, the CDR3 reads TGTGCCAGCAGTGCCCTCCCGGGGGGGTACAATGAGCAGTTCTTC. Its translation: CASSALPGGYNEQFF.

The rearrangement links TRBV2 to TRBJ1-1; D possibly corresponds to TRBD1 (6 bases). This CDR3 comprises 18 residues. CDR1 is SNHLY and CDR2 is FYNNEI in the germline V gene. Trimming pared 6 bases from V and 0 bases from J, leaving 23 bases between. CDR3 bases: TGTGCCAGCAGCGCCACCCTTACAGGGAACGGCATGAACACTGAAGCTTTCTTT. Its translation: CASSATLTGNGMNTEAFF.

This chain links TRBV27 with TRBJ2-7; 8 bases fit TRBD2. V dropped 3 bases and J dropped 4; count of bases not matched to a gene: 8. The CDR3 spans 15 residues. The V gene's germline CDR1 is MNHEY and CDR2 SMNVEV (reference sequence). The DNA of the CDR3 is TGTGCCAGCAGTTTTCAAGCGGGGGCAGGATACGAGCAGTACTTC. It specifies CASSFQAGAGYEQYF.

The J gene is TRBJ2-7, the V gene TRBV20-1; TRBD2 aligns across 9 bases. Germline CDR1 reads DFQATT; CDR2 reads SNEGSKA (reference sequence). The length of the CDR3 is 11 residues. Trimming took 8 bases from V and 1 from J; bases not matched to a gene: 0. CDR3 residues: CSLAGSYEQYF. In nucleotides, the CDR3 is TGCAGTCTAGCGGGATCCTACGAGCAGTACTTC.

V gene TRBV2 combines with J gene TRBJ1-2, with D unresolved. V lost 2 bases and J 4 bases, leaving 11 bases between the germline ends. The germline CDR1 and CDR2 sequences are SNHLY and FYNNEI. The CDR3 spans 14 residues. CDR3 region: CASSESLGAYGYTF. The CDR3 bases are TGTGCCAGCAGTGAAAGCCTAGGTGCCTATGGCTACACCTTC.

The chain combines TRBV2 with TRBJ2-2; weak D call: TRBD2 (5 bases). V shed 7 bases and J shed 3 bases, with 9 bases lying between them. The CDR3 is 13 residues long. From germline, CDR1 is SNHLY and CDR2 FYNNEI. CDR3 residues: CASIRDHTGELFF. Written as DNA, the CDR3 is TGTGCCAGCATCCGGGATCACACCGGGGAGCTGTTTTTT.

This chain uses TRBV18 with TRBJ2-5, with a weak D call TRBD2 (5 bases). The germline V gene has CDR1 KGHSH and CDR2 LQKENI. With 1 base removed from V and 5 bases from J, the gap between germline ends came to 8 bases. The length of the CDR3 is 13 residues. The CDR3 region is CASSPQSGETQYF. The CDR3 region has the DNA TGTGCCAGCTCACCACAGAGCGGTGAGACCCAGTACTTC.

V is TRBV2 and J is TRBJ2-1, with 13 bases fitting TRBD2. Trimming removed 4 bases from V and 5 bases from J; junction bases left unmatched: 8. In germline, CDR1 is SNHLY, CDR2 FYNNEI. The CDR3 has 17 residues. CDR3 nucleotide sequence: TGTGCCAGCAGTGTTTTTACTAGCGGGAGGGGGAACAATGAGCAGTTCTTC. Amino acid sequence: CASSVFTSGRGNNEQFF.

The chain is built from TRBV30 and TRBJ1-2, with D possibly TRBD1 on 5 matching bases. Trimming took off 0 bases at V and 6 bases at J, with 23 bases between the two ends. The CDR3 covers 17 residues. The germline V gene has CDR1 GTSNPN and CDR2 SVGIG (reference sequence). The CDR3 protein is CAWSVKSNRQLQNGYTF. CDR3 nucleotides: TGTGCCTGGAGTGTAAAGTCGAATAGACAGCTACAGAATGGCTACACCTTC.

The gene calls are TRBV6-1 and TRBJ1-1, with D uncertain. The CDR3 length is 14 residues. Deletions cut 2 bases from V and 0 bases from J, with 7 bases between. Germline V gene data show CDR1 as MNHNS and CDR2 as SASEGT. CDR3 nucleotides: TGTGCCAGCAGTGAACCAGGTTTGAACACTGAAGCTTTCTTT. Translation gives CASSEPGLNTEAFF.

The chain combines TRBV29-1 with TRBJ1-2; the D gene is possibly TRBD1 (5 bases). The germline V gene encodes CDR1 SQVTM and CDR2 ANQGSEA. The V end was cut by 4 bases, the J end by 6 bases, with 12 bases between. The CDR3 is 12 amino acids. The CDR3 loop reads CSVVQDKDGYTF. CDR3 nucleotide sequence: TGCAGCGTTGTCCAGGACAAAGATGGCTACACCTTC.